This T cell receptor (beta chain) is drawn from a study of Tregs in tolerant kidney transplant recipients (dated by TCRdb to the late 2010s). With regard to the full study: The transplants used related donors with nonmyeloablative bone marrow transplantation, and mixed chimerism in the human trials was transient. The study used TCRbeta sequencing to identify donor-specific regulatory T cells before combined kidney and bone marrow transplantation, then tracked those cells after transplant.

Notes on this clone: Its antigen remains unidentified. No quality values exist for individual bases; no much larger clone is one base distant.

Deletion took 1 base off V and 4 bases off J, with a span of 19 bases between the germline ends. There are 17 amino acids in the CDR3, from cysteine to phenylalanine inclusive. The CDR3 DNA has 51 bases and is translated from base 1. The germline V gene (reference sequence) yields SEHNR for CDR1 and FQNEAQ for CDR2. For TCRbeta CDR3 sequencing, genomic DNA from the sorted cells was extracted using the QIAGEN DNeasy Blood and Tissue Kit. Through immunoSEQ, high-throughput TCRbeta CDR3 sequencing was done commercially, including PCR amplification with internal controls and bias correction. In the authors' own workflow: A unique productive TCRbeta sequence was defined by the CDR3 nucleotide sequence when primers matched, and otherwise by the CDR3 amino acid sequence together with the Vbeta and Jbeta genes. To correct for sorting error, sequences found in more than one sorted population at a frequency ratio of 2:1 or less were discarded, and the remaining shared sequences were assigned to the population with the higher frequency. Donor-reactive sequences were defined as at least 5-fold expanded in CFSE-low cells versus unstimulated cells, with frequency of at least 0.01% in CFSE-low cells. Jensen-Shannon divergence calculated on the top 100 TCRbeta sequences ranked by frequency was used to measure repertoire divergence. For any sample with multiple sequencing runs, sorting error was corrected in each run separately before the runs were pooled. TCRdb limited this immuneACCESS table to in-frame rearrangements with V and J called. A share of clones is missing; checked studies link under half to unresolved V genes, and the rest is unexplained. The V and J calls and clone size are taken from that table; D and trimming were inferred from the DNA. The sample table shows about 72,000 clones, and roughly 92% are seen once. The top ten hold approximately 11% of the sample.

The label giving this sample's time point can be read as: blood sample drawn before combined kidney and bone marrow transplant. Thawed PBMCs were FACS-sorted into unstimulated Tregs (CD4+CD25+CD127-), CD4+ non-Tregs (CD4+CD25-), CD4 cells and CD8 cells. The patients were several recipients of combined kidney and bone marrow transplants from the ITN036ST trial, and samples were available only from these trial subjects. Healthy control blood was processed by Ficoll density gradient to PBMCs and cryopreserved; patient PBMCs were collected before and after transplant. The paper's findings and limits, for the study overall: The study was constrained by small patient numbers, and validation of the findings is required in larger populations and under other immunosuppression protocols. For some patients, the PCR primers changed as time went on, which meant samples from those patients could not be compared with one another at the nucleotide level. The most biologically relevant and donor-specific TCRbeta repertoire appeared to be identified by expanding Tregs with activated donor B cells. In tolerant patients, the expansion of donor-specific Tregs was greater than global Treg expansion, suggesting that the expansion was antigen-driven rather than nonspecific. Biological reproducibility was not directly assessed, although technical replication error appeared to be minimal.

This clonotype was sampled from a human donor who received a combined kidney and bone marrow transplant. The sequences come from CD8+ T cells from blood, collected before the transplant. The rearrangement joined TRBV7-9 to TRBJ1-2; no D gene is confidently identified. The CDR3 has the sequence CASSLVAWEGVPYGYTF. The bases are TGTGCCAGCAGCTTAGTCGCATGGGAGGGTGTGCCCTATGGCTACACCTTC.